The sequence of this T cell receptor (beta chain) was determined in a study of chemoradiotherapy in HPV16-positive cancers (dated by TCRdb to the early 2020s). Describing the broader study: Using functional T-cell assays on cells from a couple of HPV16-positive patients, the researchers defined candidate HPV-specific T-cell clones and common TCR motifs. Whether T-cell immunity against the HPV oncoproteins E6 and E7 changes during chemoradiotherapy and whether survival is affected by this immunity were examined in the study. The candidate HPV-specific TCRs and motifs were then tracked in TCR repertoires from around 93 patients with HPV-related cancers. The paper's findings and limits, for the study overall: The functional definition of HPV-specific T cells was derived from only a couple of HPV16-positive patients, and the survival association was reported for HPV16-positive patients. Expansion of candidate HPV-specific clones and E7-related TCR motifs was observed in the tumor microenvironment during treatment, whereas no such expansion was observed for non-HPV-specific T cells. Among HPV16-positive patients, expansion of HPV-responsive T cells during chemoradiotherapy was associated with better recurrence-free survival.

The library relied on the immunoSEQ multiplex PCR assay. TCRdb took over this immuneACCESS table, retaining in-frame rearrangements with V and J assigned. Such tables are incomplete; in checked studies, under half of the missing clones stem from an unresolved V gene, and the remainder is unexplained. The sample table lists some 70,000 clones, about 90% of them with a count of one. The leading ten clones occupy more than 3.5% of the sample. As to this clone: It lacks a known antigen. The record has no base qualities; no much larger clone is one base away.

Repertoires were sampled repeatedly over the course of chemoradiotherapy, so clonal expansion could be followed in the tumor microenvironment. The trim is 2 bases for V and 7 bases for J, with a gap of 5 bases between the germline ends. CDR1 and CDR2 are read off the germline V gene (reference sequence) as LNHNV and YYDKDF. The CDR3 measures 12 amino acids from cysteine to phenylalanine. Of all the DNA, just the CDR3 is kept, 36 bases in frame from base 1. The receptor was derived from a human donor with HPV-associated anogenital cancer. Sequencing was performed on blood, taken from a patient who underwent chemoradiotherapy. This chain is built from TRBV15 and TRBJ2-2; the D gene cannot be resolved reliably. At the DNA level, the sequence is TGTGCCACCAGCAGACACGGCGGGGAGCTGTTTTTT. Its coded protein is CATSRHGGELFF.